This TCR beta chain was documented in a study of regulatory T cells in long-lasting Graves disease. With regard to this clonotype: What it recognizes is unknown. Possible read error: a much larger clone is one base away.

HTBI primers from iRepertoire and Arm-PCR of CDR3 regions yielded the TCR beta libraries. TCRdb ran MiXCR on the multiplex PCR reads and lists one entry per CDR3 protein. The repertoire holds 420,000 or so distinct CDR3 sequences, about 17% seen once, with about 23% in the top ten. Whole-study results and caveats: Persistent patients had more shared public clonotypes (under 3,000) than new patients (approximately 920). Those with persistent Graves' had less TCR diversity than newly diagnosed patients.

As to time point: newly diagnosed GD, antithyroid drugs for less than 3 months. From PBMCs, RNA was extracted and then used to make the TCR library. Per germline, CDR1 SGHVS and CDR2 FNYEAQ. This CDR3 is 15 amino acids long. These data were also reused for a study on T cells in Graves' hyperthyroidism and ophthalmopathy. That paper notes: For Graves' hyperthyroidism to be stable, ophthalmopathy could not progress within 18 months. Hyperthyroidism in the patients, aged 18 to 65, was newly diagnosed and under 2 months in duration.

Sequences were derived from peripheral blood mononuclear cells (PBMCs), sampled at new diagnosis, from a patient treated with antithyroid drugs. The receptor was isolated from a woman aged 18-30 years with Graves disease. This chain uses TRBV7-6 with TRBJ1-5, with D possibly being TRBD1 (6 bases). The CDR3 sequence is CASSLRGGWNQPRHF. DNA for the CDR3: TGTGCCAGCAGCCTACGGGGGGGCTGGAATCAGCCCCGGCATTTT.